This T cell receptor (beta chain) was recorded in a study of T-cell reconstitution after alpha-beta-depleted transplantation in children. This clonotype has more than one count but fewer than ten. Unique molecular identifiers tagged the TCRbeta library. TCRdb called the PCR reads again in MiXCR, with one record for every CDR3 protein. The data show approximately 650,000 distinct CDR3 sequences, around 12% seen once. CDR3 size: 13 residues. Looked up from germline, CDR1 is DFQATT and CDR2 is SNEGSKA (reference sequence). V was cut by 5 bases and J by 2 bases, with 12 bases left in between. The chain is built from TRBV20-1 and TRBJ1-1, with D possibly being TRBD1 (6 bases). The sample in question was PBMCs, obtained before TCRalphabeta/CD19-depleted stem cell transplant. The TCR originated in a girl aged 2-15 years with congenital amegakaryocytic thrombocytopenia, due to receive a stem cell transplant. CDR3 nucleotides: TGCAGTGCTGTCAGGGGAGGTAACACTGAAGCTTTCTTT. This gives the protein CSAVRGGNTEAFF.